Each of the 24 T cell receptor beta chains below was sequenced from the same sample in a study of post-analysis software for immune sequencing data (dated by TCRdb to 2015 to 2017). For these receptors, no antigen is known. The protocol used for the library was PCR. Reads for this sample came from an Illumina HiSeq 2500. Unique molecular identifiers were incorporated into TCR beta cDNA libraries to reduce PCR and sequencing biases. The public reads were reanalyzed by TCRdb: fastp trimming at Q25, MiXCR alignment, in-frame beta chains only. CDR3 protein sequences are deduplicated, and each keeps its most common genes and DNA. The sample yields hundreds of thousands of distinct CDR3 sequences; 25% to 30% were counted once. Clones ranked in the top ten supply more than 0.55% of the sample. Findings and caveats that apply to the study as a whole: Significantly higher frequencies in patients than in controls were found for roughly 5 TRBV segments, including TRBV5-6, TRBV5-1 and TRBV20-1.

The sequenced sample was blood. These receptors were collected from a girl aged 10-17 years with multiple sclerosis.

This clonotype was counted between two and nine times. V and J are TRBV4-1 and TRBJ2-3; 9 nucleotides match TRBD1. Per germline, CDR1 MGHRA and CDR2 YSYEKL. With 1 base clipped from V and 6 bases from J, the junction kept 2 bases outside the gene matches. The CDR3 spans 14 residues. CDR3 loop: CASSQGTGGDTQYF. CDR3 bases: TGCGCCAGCAGCCAAGGCACAGGGGGCGATACGCAGTATTTT.

The sample holds one count of this clonotype. The rearrangement links TRBV6-5 to TRBJ2-3; tentative D call: TRBD2 (6 bases). There are 14 residues in the CDR3. V lost 8 bases, J lost 1 base, and 13 bases lay in between. Germline CDR1 MNHEY, CDR2 SVGAGI. Here the CDR3 DNA reads TGTGCCAGCTCTTGGGGGGTGGGCACAGATACGCAGTATTTT. Its translation: CASSWGVGTDTQYF.

CDR3 in DNA: TGTGCCAGCAGCCCATCATCACCTTCCAACTATGGCTACACCTTC. Protein: CASSPSSPSNYGYTF. The chain is built from TRBV7-9 and TRBJ1-2; D is undetermined. The V gene lost 5 bases and the J gene lost 2 bases, with 15 bases spanning the gap. The CDR3 length is 15 residues. Looked up from germline, CDR1 is SEHNR and CDR2 is FQNEAQ (reference sequence).

The V gene is TRBV28, the J gene TRBJ1-5; TRBD1 might be the D (5 bases). Germline-derived CDR1 and CDR2 are MDHEN and SYDVKM. V lost 5 bases to trimming and J lost 5 bases, with 16 bases between them. The CDR3 loop spans 15 amino acids. CDR3 protein: CASSLPPGGDQPQHF. CDR3 bases: TGTGCCAGCAGTCTCCCCCCGGGGGGAGATCAGCCCCAGCATTTT.

For this clonotype: The germline gene is not matched at one end of the junction; a read error may be the cause. The rearrangement uses TRBV28 and TRBJ1-1; possibly TRBD1 for D (5 bases). CDR1 and CDR2 from the germline V gene are MDHEN and SYDVKM. This CDR3 has 14 amino acids. The CDR3 sequence is CASSITGPNTEAFF. CDR3 in DNA: TGCGCCAGCAGTATTACGGGACCGAACACTGAAGCTTTCTTT.

This chain connects TRBV27 to TRBJ2-5; 9 bases match TRBD1. The CDR3 extends over 17 amino acids. Looked up from germline, CDR1 is MNHEY and CDR2 is SMNVEV (reference sequence). Unmatched junction bases numbered 14, after V lost 4 bases and J lost 5 bases. CDR3 sequence: CASSSLVGATGGETQYF. In DNA, the CDR3 is TGTGCCAGCAGTTCCCTCGTGGGGGCGACAGGGGGGGAGACCCAGTACTTC.

V and J are TRBV14 and TRBJ2-7; D is unclear. Germline CDR1 reads SGHDN; CDR2 reads FVKESK. The length of the CDR3 is 15 residues. The V and J ends lost 0 bases and 2 bases respectively, with 11 bases between them. This CDR3 is CASSQEGTWTYEQYF. The DNA for the CDR3 is TGTGCCAGCAGCCAAGAGGGCACATGGACCTACGAGCAGTACTTC.

The chain's CDR3 is CSARGLALSSYNEQFF. The CDR3 DNA reads as TGCAGTGCTAGGGGACTAGCCCTCAGCTCCTACAATGAGCAGTTCTTC. The chain couples TRBV20-1 to TRBJ2-1, with 9 bases lining up with TRBD2. J lost 0 bases, V lost 3 bases, and 6 bases had no gene match. CDR1 DFQATT and CDR2 SNEGSKA come from the germline V gene (reference sequence). This CDR3 comprises 16 residues.

This clonotype has at least ten counts. An end of the junction does not agree with germline; a read error may underlie this. The V and J genes are TRBV7-2 and TRBJ2-7; 8 bases agree with TRBD1. The CDR3 has 14 amino acids. CDR1 and CDR2 (germline): SGHTA, FQGNSA. Here the CDR3 reads CASSLARGPYEQYF. The CDR3 DNA sequence: TGCGCCAGCAGCTTGGCCAGGGGGCCCTACGAGCAGTACTTC.

The rearrangement joins TRBV27 to TRBJ2-5, with TRBD2 as a possible D gene (6 bases). The V gene's germline CDR1 is MNHEY and CDR2 SMNVEV (reference sequence). Trimming cost V 10 bases and J 2 bases, with 20 bases left between them. The CDR3 sequence is 15 residues long. CDR3 nucleotide sequence: TGTGCCATCGGGTCTCAGGGAGGAAGGCAAGAGACCCAGTACTTC. The encoded protein is CAIGSQGGRQETQYF.

The chain carries TRBV3-1 and TRBJ2-3; D gene unclear. CDR3 length: 15 amino acids. The V end was cut by 3 bases, the J end by 2 bases, with 12 bases between. CDR1 is LGHDT and CDR2 is YNNKEL in the germline V gene (reference sequence). CDR3 nucleotides: TGTGCCAGCAGCCACCTTAGGGAAATCACAGATACGCAGTATTTT. Translating gives CASSHLREITDTQYF.

This clonotype was observed at least ten times. The chain couples TRBV29-1 to TRBJ2-5; 9 nucleotides align to TRBD1. The CDR3 has 15 amino acids. With 2 bases clipped from V and 5 bases from J, the junction kept 9 bases outside the gene matches. Germline V gives CDR1 SQVTM, CDR2 ANQGSEA. The CDR3 is CSVEWRTGGLETQYF. CDR3 sequence (DNA): TGCAGCGTTGAATGGCGAACAGGGGGCTTGGAGACCCAGTACTTC.

This clonotype has just a few counts. This chain uses TRBV28 with TRBJ2-5; 9 bases are a match to TRBD2. J was trimmed by 4 bases and V by 10 bases; bases with no gene match: 16. The CDR3 contains 16 residues. In germline, CDR1 is MDHEN, CDR2 SYDVKM. The CDR3 loop is CATRGGIAGVRETQYF. CDR3 coding DNA: TGTGCCACCCGAGGTGGGATAGCGGGGGTGCGAGAGACCCAGTACTTC.

This clonotype occurred once. The chain has TRBV7-2 and TRBJ1-5; TRBD1 is a possible D gene (5 bases). The ends were cut back, 1 base at V and 7 bases at J, with 8 bases in the middle. From germline, CDR1 is SGHTA and CDR2 FQGNSA. This CDR3 is 13 amino acids long. DNA for the CDR3: TGTGCCAGCAGCTTAGGTTGGGGGCAGCCCCAGCATTTT. Protein: CASSLGWGQPQHF.

The rearrangement uses TRBV10-3 and TRBJ1-2, with 9 bases aligning to TRBD1. Germline lookup yields CDR1 ENHRY and CDR2 SYGVKD. V was pared by 6 bases and J by 6 bases, with 8 bases of the junction left unmatched. This CDR3 comprises 14 residues. As DNA, the CDR3 is TGTGCCATCAGGAGCCGGGACAGGGAGCATGGCTACACCTTC. This sequence encodes CAIRSRDREHGYTF.

J is TRBJ2-1 and V is TRBV5-1; the match to TRBD2 covers 14 bases. The CDR3 length is 16 residues. Germline V gene sequence: CDR1 SGHRS, CDR2 YFSETQ. Losses at the gene ends were 3 bases for V and 7 bases for J; bases not matched to a gene: 6. The CDR3 region has the DNA TGCGCCAGCAGCTCCGGCGGGACTAGCGGGAGTAATGAGCAGTTCTTC. Protein sequence: CASSSGGTSGSNEQFF.

This clonotype was picked up a small number of times. This chain uses TRBV20-1 with TRBJ2-1, with TRBD2 identical over 7 bases. After removal of 4 bases from V and 4 bases from J, the junction contained 4 bases not matched to a gene. Germline V gene lookup returns CDR1 DFQATT and CDR2 SNEGSKA (reference sequence). The CDR3 length is 13 residues. The CDR3 DNA reads TGCAGTGCTATGGGGGGGTATTACAATGAGCAGTTCTTC. As protein: CSAMGGYYNEQFF.

This clonotype was recorded a few times. The V and J genes are TRBV5-1 and TRBJ1-5; the match to TRBD1 covers 7 bases. From germline, CDR1 is SGHRS and CDR2 YFSETQ. The trim removed 2 bases at V and 0 bases at J, leaving 2 bases unmatched. CDR3 length: 15 residues. CDR3 in DNA: TGCGCCAGCAGCTTAGGGACAGATAGCAATCAGCCCCAGCATTTT. This encodes CASSLGTDSNQPQHF.

V is TRBV6-5 and J is TRBJ1-5; D not certain. Germline CDR1 reads MNHEY; CDR2 reads SVGAGI. CDR3 length: 14 residues. The V and J ends lost 2 bases and 5 bases respectively, with 10 bases between them. DNA for the CDR3: TGTGCCAGCAGTTACGCGGGGTCTCATCAGCCCCAGCATTTT. It translates to CASSYAGSHQPQHF.

In this sample, this clonotype turned up a few times. The chain couples TRBV21-1 to TRBJ2-4; the D call of TRBD1 is as the table states it, not checked on the DNA. The J call may be faulty, since TRBJ2-7 better matches the DNA end. TRBV21-1 is annotated as a pseudogene. CDR3 length: 16 amino acids. The CDR3: CASSPFQGGNAHEQYF. DNA of the CDR3: TGTGCCAGCAGCCCCTTCCAAGGGGGGAACGCCCACGAGCAGTACTTC.

The genes are TRBV12-3 or TRBV12-4 and TRBJ1-5; perhaps TRBD1 as D (5 bases). CDR3 length: 13 amino acids. Trimming cost V 7 bases and J 9 bases, with 16 bases left between them. As DNA, the CDR3 is TGTGCCAGCAAAACCGACATTGGGGGGCCCCAGCATTTT. This translates into CASKTDIGGPQHF.

To note about this clonotype: At one end, the junction sequence differs from germline, possibly due to a read error. This rearrangement joins TRBV7-7 to TRBJ2-1; D is ambiguous. The CDR3 is made up of 14 amino acids. Germline V lookup: CDR1 SSHAT, CDR2 FNYEAQ (reference sequence). The CDR3 region has the DNA TGTGCTAGCAGCCCGCTGCGGATGGGAAATGGGCAGTTCTTC. Amino acids: CASSPLRMGNGQFF.

The chain joins TRBV9 to TRBJ2-7, with 8 positions matching TRBD2. J gave up 2 bases and V 3 bases, and 4 bases lay outside the gene matches. Germline values: CDR1 SGDLS, CDR2 YYNGEE. The CDR3 covers 14 residues. In DNA, the CDR3 is TGTGCCAGCAGCGCGGGTAGCGGGACCTACGAGCAGTACTTC. As protein: CASSAGSGTYEQYF.

This sequence joins TRBV6-2 or TRBV6-3 and TRBJ2-1; TRBD2 aligns across 10 bases. Germline V gene lookup returns CDR1 MNHEY and CDR2 SVGEGT. CDR3 length: 15 residues. J lost 6 bases, V lost 5 bases, and 7 bases had no gene match. CDR3: CASSRGPSGSNEQFF. Written as DNA, the CDR3 is TGTGCCAGCAGTCGCGGTCCTAGCGGGAGCAATGAGCAGTTCTTC.